This record looks at one T cell receptor beta chain sequence and its context. The sample belongs to a study of OX40 agonist ivuxolimab in advanced cancers. Study details: A male proportion of 82.7% was recorded, with mean age roughly 60 years and range roughly 20 to 85.

V lost 3 bases to trimming and J lost 4 bases, with 16 bases between them. CDR1 is SGDLS, CDR2 YYNGEE, per germline. This CDR3 region has 15 residues. Profiling relied on immunoSEQ multiplex PCR, and the TCRdb table lists in-frame clones only, not all of them. The data hold about 60,000 clones, with about 89% observed a single time. J is TRBJ1-2 and V is TRBV9, with TRBD1 as a possible D gene (6 bases). The specimen was CD4+ or CD8+ T cells sorted from blood, collected in a trial of the OX40 agonist ivuxolimab. The TCR originated in an adult with an advanced solid tumor such as melanoma, head and neck, liver or kidney cancer. The CDR3 DNA sequence: TGTGCCAGCAGCGGCCAAGTCGGGGGCGGCTATGGCTACACCTTC. Protein product: CASSGQVGGGYGYTF.